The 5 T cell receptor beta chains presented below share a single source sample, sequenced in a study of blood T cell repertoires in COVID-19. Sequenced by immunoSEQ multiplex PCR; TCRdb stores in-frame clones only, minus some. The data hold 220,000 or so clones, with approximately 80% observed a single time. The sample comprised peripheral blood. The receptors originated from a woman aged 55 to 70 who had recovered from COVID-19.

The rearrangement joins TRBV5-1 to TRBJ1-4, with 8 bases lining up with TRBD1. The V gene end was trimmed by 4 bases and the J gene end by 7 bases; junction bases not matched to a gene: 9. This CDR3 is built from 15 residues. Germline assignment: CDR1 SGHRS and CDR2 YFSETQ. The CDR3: CASSGQGGLTEKLFF. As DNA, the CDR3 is TGCGCCAGCAGCGGACAGGGTGGTCTTACTGAAAAACTGTTTTTT.

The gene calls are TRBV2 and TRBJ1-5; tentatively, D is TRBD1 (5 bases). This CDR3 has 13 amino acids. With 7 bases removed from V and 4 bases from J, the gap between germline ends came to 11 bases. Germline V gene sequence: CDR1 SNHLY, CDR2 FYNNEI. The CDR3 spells CASNTGYNQPQHF. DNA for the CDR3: TGTGCCAGCAATACAGGCTATAATCAGCCCCAGCATTTT.

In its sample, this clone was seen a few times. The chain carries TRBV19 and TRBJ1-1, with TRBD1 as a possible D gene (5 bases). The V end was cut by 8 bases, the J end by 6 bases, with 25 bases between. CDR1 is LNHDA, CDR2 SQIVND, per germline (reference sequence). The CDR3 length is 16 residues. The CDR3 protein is CASLGGRTGVYSEAFF. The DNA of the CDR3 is TGTGCCAGTCTCGGAGGGCGGACGGGGGTGTACTCTGAAGCTTTCTTT. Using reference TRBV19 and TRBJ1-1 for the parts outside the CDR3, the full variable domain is DGGITQSPKYLFRKEGQNVTLSCEQNLNHDAMYWYRQDPGQGLRLIYYSQIVNDFQKGDIAEGYSVSREKKESFPLTVTSAQKNPTAFYLCASLGGRTGVYSEAFFGQGTRLTVV.

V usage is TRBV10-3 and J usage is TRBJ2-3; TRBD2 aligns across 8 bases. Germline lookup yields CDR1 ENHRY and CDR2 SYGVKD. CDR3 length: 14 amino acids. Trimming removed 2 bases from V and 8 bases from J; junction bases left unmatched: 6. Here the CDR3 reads CAISEVGGAVTQYF. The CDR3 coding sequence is TGTGCCATCAGTGAGGTCGGGGGGGCTGTTACGCAGTATTTT.

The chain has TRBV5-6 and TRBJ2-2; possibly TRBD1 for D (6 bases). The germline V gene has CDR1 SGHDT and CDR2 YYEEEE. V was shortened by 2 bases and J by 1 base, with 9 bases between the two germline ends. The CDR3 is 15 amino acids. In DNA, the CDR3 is TGTGCCAGCAGCTTACTGGACAGGAACACCGGGGAGCTGTTTTTT. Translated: CASSLLDRNTGELFF.